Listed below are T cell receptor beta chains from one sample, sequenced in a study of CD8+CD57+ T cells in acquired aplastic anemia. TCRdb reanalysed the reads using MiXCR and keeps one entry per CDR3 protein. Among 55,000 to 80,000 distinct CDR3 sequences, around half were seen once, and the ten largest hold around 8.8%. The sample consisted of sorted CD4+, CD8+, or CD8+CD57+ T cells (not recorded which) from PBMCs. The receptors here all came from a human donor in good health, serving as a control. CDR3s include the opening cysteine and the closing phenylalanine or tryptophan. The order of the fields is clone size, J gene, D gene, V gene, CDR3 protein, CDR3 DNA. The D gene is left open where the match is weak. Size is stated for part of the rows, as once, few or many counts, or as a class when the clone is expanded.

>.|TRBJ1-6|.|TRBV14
CASSQQGGLSPLHF
TGTGCCAGCAGCCAACAGGGAGGATTGTCACCCCTCCACTTT
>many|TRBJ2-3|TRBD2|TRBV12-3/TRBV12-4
CASSLGRDYTDTQYF
TGTGCCAGCAGTTTGGGCCGGGACTACACAGATACGCAGTATTTT
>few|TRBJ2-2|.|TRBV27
CASSSFPGASGNSGELFF
TGTGCCAGCAGTTCATTCCCGGGGGCGAGCGGGAATAGCGGGGAGCTGTTTTTT
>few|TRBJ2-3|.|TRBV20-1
CSARDRSRLSTDTQYF
TGCAGTGCTAGAGATAGGTCCAGGCTAAGCACAGATACGCAGTATTTT
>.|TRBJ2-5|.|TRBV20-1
CSAIKDIQETQYF
TGCAGTGCCATCAAGGACATACAAGAGACCCAGTACTTC
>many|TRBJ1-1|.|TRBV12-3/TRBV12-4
CASSLYSGPMPPGSTEAFF
TGTGCCAGCAGTTTATACTCTGGACCGATGCCGCCCGGGTCCACTGAAGCTTTCTTT
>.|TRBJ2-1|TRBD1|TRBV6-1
CASSSEGTGGWDEQFF
TGTGCCAGCAGTAGCGAAGGGACAGGGGGCTGGGATGAGCAGTTCTTC
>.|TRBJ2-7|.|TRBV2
CASSEGWYVQYF
TGTGCCAGCAGTGAAGGGTGGTACGTGCAGTACTTC
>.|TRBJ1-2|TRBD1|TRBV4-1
CVSSLTENDRGIGYTF
TGCGTCAGCAGCCTCACCGAAAATGACAGGGGAATCGGCTACACCTTC
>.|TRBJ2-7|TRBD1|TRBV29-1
CSVEMDRGYEQYF
TGCAGCGTTGAGATGGACAGGGGGTACGAGCAGTACTTC
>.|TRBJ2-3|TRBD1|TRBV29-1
CSAAVLDRGFTDTQYF
TGCAGCGCAGCAGTCTTAGACAGGGGGTTCACAGATACGCAGTATTTT
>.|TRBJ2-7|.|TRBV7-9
CASSSAKGNEQYF
TGTGCCAGCAGTTCGGCTAAGGGAAACGAGCAGTACTTC
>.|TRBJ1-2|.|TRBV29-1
CSVTRDTYGYTF
TGCAGCGTTACCCGGGACACCTATGGCTACACCTTC
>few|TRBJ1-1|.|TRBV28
CASSLLLLNTEAFF
TGTGCCAGCAGCTTGCTTTTGTTGAACACTGAAGCTTTCTTT
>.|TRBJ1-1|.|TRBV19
CANRLNTEAFF
TGTGCCAATAGATTGAACACCGAAGCTTTCTTT
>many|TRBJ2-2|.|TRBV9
CASSPELRGGELFF
TGTGCCAGCAGCCCGGAACTAAGGGGCGGGGAGCTGTTTTTT
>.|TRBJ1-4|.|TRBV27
CASAPDRTLIATNEKLFF
TGTGCCAGCGCACCCGATCGGACACTAATTGCAACTAATGAAAAACTGTTTTTT
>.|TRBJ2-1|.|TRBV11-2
CASSLSNHRYNEQFF
TGTGCCAGCAGCTTATCCAACCATAGATACAATGAGCAGTTCTTC
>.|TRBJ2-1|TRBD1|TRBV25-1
CASRETGAYNEQFF
TGTGCCAGCAGGGAGACAGGGGCCTACAATGAGCAGTTCTTC
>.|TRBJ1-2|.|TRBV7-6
CASSLESNAGHYGYTF
TGTGCCAGCAGCTTAGAATCAAACGCAGGTCACTATGGCTACACCTTC
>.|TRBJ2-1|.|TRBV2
CASKRWGGPNEQFF
TGTGCCAGCAAGAGGTGGGGGGGCCCCAATGAGCAGTTCTTC
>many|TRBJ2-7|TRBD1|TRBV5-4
CASSVGQGAYEQYF
TGCGCCAGCAGCGTGGGACAGGGGGCCTACGAGCAGTACTTC
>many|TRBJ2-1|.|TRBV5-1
CASSFRYPYNEQFF
TGCGCCAGCAGCTTCCGATACCCGTACAATGAGCAGTTCTTC
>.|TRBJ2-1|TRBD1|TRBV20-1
CSAREGTGNNEQFF
TGCAGTGCTAGAGAAGGGACAGGGAACAATGAGCAGTTCTTC
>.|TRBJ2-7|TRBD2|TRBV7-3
CASSRGAGNNEQYF
TGTGCCAGCAGCCGGGGAGCGGGAAACAACGAGCAGTACTTC
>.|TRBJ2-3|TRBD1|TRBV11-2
CASSARGPVADTQYF
TGTGCCAGCAGCGCAAGGGGGCCGGTGGCAGATACGCAGTATTTT
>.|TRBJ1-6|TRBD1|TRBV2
CASRTGQTLHF
TGTGCCAGCAGGACAGGGCAAACCCTCCACTTT
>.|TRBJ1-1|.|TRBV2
CASIKGWDTEAFF
TGTGCCAGCATTAAGGGCTGGGACACTGAAGCTTTCTTT
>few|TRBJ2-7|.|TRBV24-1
CATSDAGSSYEQYF
TGTGCCACCAGTGACGCCGGGTCCAGCTACGAGCAGTACTTC
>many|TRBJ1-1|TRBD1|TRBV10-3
CAMGQGGAFF
TGTGCCATGGGACAGGGTGGAGCTTTCTTT
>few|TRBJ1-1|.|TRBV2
CASSETRYTEAFF
TGTGCCAGCAGTGAGACCAGGTACACTGAAGCTTTCTTT
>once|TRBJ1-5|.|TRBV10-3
CAISESGASNQPQHF
TGTGCCATCAGTGAGTCGGGGGCTAGCAATCAGCCCCAGCATTTT
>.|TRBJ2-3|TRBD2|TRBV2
CASSYSGGDDTQYF
TGTGCCAGCTCGTATAGCGGGGGAGATGATACGCAGTATTTT
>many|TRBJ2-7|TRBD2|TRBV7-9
CASTFSGGGFYEQYF
TGTGCCAGCACCTTTTCTGGGGGGGGGTTCTACGAGCAGTACTTC
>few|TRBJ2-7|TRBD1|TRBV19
CASASTGPPYEQYF
TGTGCCAGTGCTTCGACAGGGCCTCCCTACGAGCAGTACTTC
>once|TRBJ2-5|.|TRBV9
CASNDGVYQETQYF
TGTGCCAGCAATGACGGGGTGTACCAAGAGACCCAGTACTTC
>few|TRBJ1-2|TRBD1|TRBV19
CASRRTGNYGYTF
TGTGCCAGTCGCCGGACAGGGAACTATGGCTACACCTTC